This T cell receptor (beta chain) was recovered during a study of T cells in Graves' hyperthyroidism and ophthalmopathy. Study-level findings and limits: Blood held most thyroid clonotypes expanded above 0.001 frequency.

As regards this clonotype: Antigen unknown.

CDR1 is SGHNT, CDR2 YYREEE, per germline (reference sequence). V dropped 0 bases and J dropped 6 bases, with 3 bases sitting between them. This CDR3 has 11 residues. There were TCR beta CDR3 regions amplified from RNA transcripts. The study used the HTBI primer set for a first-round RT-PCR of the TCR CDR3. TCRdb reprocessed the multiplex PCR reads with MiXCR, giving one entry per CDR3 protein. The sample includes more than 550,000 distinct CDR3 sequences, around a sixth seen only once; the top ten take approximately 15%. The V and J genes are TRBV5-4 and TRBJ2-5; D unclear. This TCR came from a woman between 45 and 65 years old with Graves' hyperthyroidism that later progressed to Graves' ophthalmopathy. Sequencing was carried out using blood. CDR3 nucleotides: TGTGCCAGCAGCTTGGAACAGACCCAGTACTTC. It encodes CASSLEQTQYF.